Listed below are T cell receptor beta chains from one sample, sequenced in a study of T-cell memory formation after mild COVID-19. Each CDR3 protein is one row after TCRdb ran MiXCR on the 5' RACE reads. The profile covers 310,000 or so distinct CDR3 sequences, with about 16% appearing a single time and roughly 23% taken by the ten largest. Material for sequencing was PBMCs or a T cell subset sorted from them (not recorded which). The origin of the receptors is a man younger than 35 who had mild COVID-19 (a few samples of this study predate the infection). Cell type and time point are not known. Both conserved end residues are part of each CDR3. Each record gives: CDR3 protein, V gene, J gene, CDR3 length.

CASSLMTGQETQYF,TRBV7-9,TRBJ2-5,14
CASSVAQGSGNTIYF,TRBV9,TRBJ1-3,15
CSARFLHGASGTDTQYF,TRBV20-1,TRBJ2-3,17
CASSPGTPGTEAFF,TRBV7-9,TRBJ1-1,14
CASSLERTDSDTQYF,TRBV5-1,TRBJ2-3,15
CASSLGQGNTIYF,TRBV5-1,TRBJ1-3,13
CSAAGQRSTDTQYF,TRBV20-1,TRBJ2-3,14
CASSSKNTGELFF,TRBV7-9,TRBJ2-2,13
CASSADRNQETQYF,TRBV5-5,TRBJ2-5,14
CASRFRDTPTQYF,TRBV12-3/TRBV12-4,TRBJ2-3,13
CASSLRGGSYNEQFF,TRBV5-8,TRBJ2-1,15